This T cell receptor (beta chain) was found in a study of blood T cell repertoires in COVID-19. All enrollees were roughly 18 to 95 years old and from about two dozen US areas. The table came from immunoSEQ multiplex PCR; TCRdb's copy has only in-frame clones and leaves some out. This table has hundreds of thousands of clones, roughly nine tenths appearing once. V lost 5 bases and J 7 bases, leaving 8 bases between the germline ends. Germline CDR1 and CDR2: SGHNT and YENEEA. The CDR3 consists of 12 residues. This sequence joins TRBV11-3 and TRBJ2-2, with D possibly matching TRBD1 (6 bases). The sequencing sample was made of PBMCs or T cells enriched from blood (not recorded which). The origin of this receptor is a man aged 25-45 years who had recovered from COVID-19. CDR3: CASSRTDGELFF. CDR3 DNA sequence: TGTGCCAGCAGCCGGACAGACGGGGAGCTGTTTTTT.